The 14 T cell receptor beta chains below all came from one sample that was sequenced in a study of cytomegalovirus exposure and HLA in healthy donors. Use of 60 Vbeta and 13 Jbeta primers characterized the PCR. The protocol was immunoSEQ multiplex PCR, while the TCRdb copy is restricted to in-frame clones and leaves out a portion. The sample holds 35,000 to 40,000 clones, over 90% seen once. The sequencing sample was made of PBMCs. The receptors originated from a woman aged 18 to 35 in good health and CMV-seronegative.

The chain uses TRBV6-1 and TRBJ2-3; D not resolved. The germline CDR1 and CDR2 sequences are MNHNS and SASEGT. Trimming took off 4 bases at V and 2 bases at J, with 13 bases between the two ends. This CDR3 is built from 15 residues. The CDR3 nucleotides read TGTGCCAGCAGTGCCCGGAGCATAGTCACAGATACGCAGTATTTT. Its translation: CASSARSIVTDTQYF.

This chain uses TRBV29-1 with TRBJ2-3, with 7 bases lining up with TRBD1. Germline V gene data show CDR1 as SQVTM and CDR2 as ANQGSEA. V trimming: 6 bases; J trimming: 4 bases; junction bases outside the gene matches: 10. This CDR3 is built from 14 residues. The CDR3 sequence is CSVPGQPSPDTQYF. DNA for the CDR3: TGCAGCGTGCCGGGACAGCCTTCCCCAGATACGCAGTATTTT.

V usage is TRBV6-1 and J usage is TRBJ2-7; 10 bases map to TRBD1. Losses at the gene ends were 5 bases for V and 5 bases for J; bases not matched to a gene: 9. The length of the CDR3 is 15 residues. Germline V lookup: CDR1 MNHNS, CDR2 SASEGT. The CDR3 coding sequence is TGTGCCAGCAGTACGCGACAGGGGGCGTTCGACGAGCAGTACTTC. Amino acids: CASSTRQGAFDEQYF.

This chain links TRBV5-6 with TRBJ2-1; TRBD2 matches 10 bases. J gave up 8 bases and V 3 bases, and 11 bases lay outside the gene matches. The CDR3 is 16 residues long. The germline gives CDR1 SGHDT, CDR2 YYEEEE. Here the CDR3 DNA reads TGTGCCAGCAGCTGGTCCTTAGCGGGAGGATGGGATGAGCAGTTCTTC. It codes for CASSWSLAGGWDEQFF.

In DNA, the CDR3 is TGTGCCAGCAGCGTGGGGGCAGCAGGGGCGGTCACCGGGGAGCTGTTTTTT. It codes for CASSVGAAGAVTGELFF. The chain recombines TRBV9 with TRBJ2-2, with D perhaps TRBD1 (6 bases). CDR3 length: 17 residues. Germline V gives CDR1 SGDLS, CDR2 YYNGEE. V dropped 2 bases and J dropped 4 bases, with 18 bases sitting between them.

The CDR3 bases are TGTGCCAGCAGTGAATCGGCGACTAGCGGGAGTTGGGATACGCAGTATTTT. It codes for CASSESATSGSWDTQYF. The gene calls are TRBV6-1 and TRBJ2-3, with 12 bases aligning to TRBD2. Germline CDR1 and CDR2: MNHNS and SASEGT. This CDR3 is 17 amino acids long. V lost 2 bases and J lost 6; bases outside the gene matches: 9.

The genes are TRBV11-2 and TRBJ2-3; D is unclear. From germline, CDR1 is SGHAT and CDR2 FQNNGV. V lost 2 bases to trimming and J lost 2 bases, with 11 bases between them. The CDR3 length is 15 residues. In nucleotides, the CDR3 is TGTGCCAGCAGCTTAAAGGCGAGGCTCACAGATACGCAGTATTTT. Translated, it gives CASSLKARLTDTQYF.

This clone was picked up one time. This chain joins TRBV25-1 and TRBJ2-1, with a possible D match to TRBD2 (6 bases). V was clipped by 1 base and J by 3 bases, with 10 bases between them. CDR1 and CDR2 (germline): MGHDK, SYGVNS. This CDR3 region has 15 residues. CDR3 in amino acids: CASSEFQAGYNEQFF. The CDR3 coding sequence is TGTGCCAGCAGTGAATTTCAAGCGGGCTACAATGAGCAGTTCTTC.

This rearrangement joins TRBV6-5 to TRBJ2-5, with D possibly TRBD1 on 6 matching bases. The V end was cut by 2 bases, the J end by 5 bases, with 9 bases between. CDR1 is MNHEY and CDR2 is SVGAGI in the germline V gene. The CDR3 covers 13 residues. CDR3 loop: CASSYGQLETQYF. CDR3 bases: TGTGCCAGCAGTTACGGACAGTTGGAGACCCAGTACTTC.

The chain combines TRBV11-1 with TRBJ2-5, with TRBD1 matching over 8 bases. V trimming: 2 bases; J trimming: 2 bases; junction bases outside the gene matches: 4. CDR1 and CDR2 from the germline V gene are SGHAT and FQDESV (reference sequence). The CDR3 spans 15 residues. This CDR3 reads CASSLQGAYQETQYF. Here the CDR3 DNA reads TGTGCCAGCAGCTTACAGGGGGCGTATCAAGAGACCCAGTACTTC.

The CDR3 coding sequence is TGCGCCAGCAGCGGGGGACAGTTCTCTGGAAACACCATATATTTT. Its protein product is CASSGGQFSGNTIYF. V gene TRBV5-1 combines with J gene TRBJ1-3; 7 bases are a match to TRBD1. Germline V gene lookup returns CDR1 SGHRS and CDR2 YFSETQ. There are 15 residues in the CDR3. After removal of 4 bases from V and 0 bases from J, the junction contained 4 bases not matched to a gene.

The chain joins TRBV5-1 to TRBJ2-1; 10 bases match TRBD2. Germline-derived CDR1 and CDR2 are SGHRS and YFSETQ. The CDR3 totals 14 residues. Unmatched junction bases numbered 5, after V lost 1 base and J lost 10 bases. CDR3 nucleotides: TGCGCCAGCAGCTTGAGACTAGCGGGCAACGAGCAGTTCTTC. Amino acid sequence: CASSLRLAGNEQFF.

The chain has TRBV4-1 and TRBJ2-5; 14 bases match TRBD2. CDR1 and CDR2 from the germline V gene are MGHRA and YSYEKL. This CDR3 is 15 amino acids long. Trimming at V came to 5 bases and at J to 5 bases, leaving 4 bases not matched to a gene. The CDR3 here is CASSRLAGGRETQYF. The DNA for the CDR3 is TGCGCCAGCAGCAGACTAGCGGGAGGGCGGGAGACCCAGTACTTC.

V usage is TRBV5-1 and J usage is TRBJ2-2; TRBD2 matches at 12 bases. The length of the CDR3 is 17 residues. V shed 0 bases, J shed 5 bases, and the junction held 5 bases outside the gene matches. Germline lookup yields CDR1 SGHRS and CDR2 YFSETQ. This CDR3 is CASSLEITSGRTGELFF. The CDR3 coding sequence is TGCGCCAGCAGCTTGGAGATAACTAGCGGGAGGACCGGGGAGCTGTTTTTT.